This T cell receptor delta chain is from a study of γδ T cells in repeated Plasmodium falciparum infection (dated by TCRdb to the early 2020s). Study-wide context: Malian children exposed to intense seasonal malaria transmission were enrolled in the natural-infection arm and compared with Australian children matched for age and gender. Using both natural infection in Mali and controlled human malaria infection, the study looked at the way repeated Plasmodium falciparum infection shapes the human gammadelta T cell repertoire. Samples were collected from controlled-infection subjects at baseline, immediately before selected infections, and 21 days after each infection. The gammadelta TCR repertoires from Mali were analysed in two ways: cross-sectionally during periods with no transmission, and longitudinally across episodes of acute febrile malaria. Five malaria-naive U.S. adults underwent four controlled human malaria infections by bites from P. falciparum NF54-infected Anopheles stephensi mosquitoes over 644 days. General study outcomes and caveats: The Malian cohort came from a small rural village of predominantly one ethnic group, limiting generalizability. Analysis of inter-individual variability in gammadelta T cell responses was limited by the small size of the controlled-infection cohort.

The library was generated by multiplex PCR. The sample was run on an Illumina MiSeq. From each sorted gammadelta T cell sample, both TCR gamma (TRG) and TCR delta (TRD) chains were sequenced. In the paper's pipeline: Clonotype tree plots, accumulated frequency of the top 20 clonotypes, diversity index (DI) and D75 metrics were included in the repertoire analyses. After TCRdb called clones again from the public reads with CATT, rows with identical DNA were merged. The V and J calls shown here were made by TCRdb, not taken from the authors' results. This sample lists 75,000 to 100,000 delta-chain clones; about 1.5% were detected once. The ten largest clones represent 8.5% to 10% of the sample. Comment on this clone: Its antigen is still unknown. The protein in TCRdb stems from a much larger clone and differs at residue 4 from this DNA's translation, likely a read error; here the protein is translated from the DNA.

The sequenced material came from gamma-delta T cells from blood. The sequence derives from a pool of human donors (malaria-infected and uninfected, not separated).

The CDR3 reads CACGTVGLTGGVQKLIF. The DNA reads as follows: TGTGCCTGTGGCACCGTGGGGTTAACTGGGGGAGTACAAAAACTCATCTTT. The receptor chain draws on TRDV2 and TRDJ1, with 9 bases in between that match TRDD3. The CDR3 has 17 amino acids, counting the end cysteine and phenylalanine. The kept DNA is CDR3 alone, 51 bases in frame from the first base. Based on the germline V gene, the CDR1 and CDR2 sequences are GEAIGNYY and EKD.